Listed here are 7 T cell receptor beta chains from one sample, sequenced in a study of T cells after yellow fever vaccination. From the 5' RACE reads, TCRdb called clonotypes with MiXCR, one entry per CDR3 protein. The repertoire holds some 350,000 distinct CDR3 sequences, around 6.4% seen once, with approximately 16% in the top ten. Material: PBMCs, obtained 5 days after the yellow fever booster vaccination. All receptors come from a man aged 25 to 45 who received the YFV17D yellow fever vaccine.

The rearrangement joins TRBV6-5 to TRBJ2-7, with D tentatively TRBD1 or TRBD2 (5 bases each). Germline CDR1 and CDR2: MNHEY and SVGAGI. Between the trimmed V and J ends, which lost 0 bases and 2 bases, there was a span of 8 bases. The CDR3 has 14 amino acids. The DNA for the CDR3 is TGTGCCAGCAGTTACTCGACGGGACCCTACGAGCAGTACTTC. Amino acid sequence: CASSYSTGPYEQYF.

V gene TRBV7-2 combines with J gene TRBJ2-7; D tentatively reads TRBD1 or TRBD2 (7 bases each). The CDR3 is 16 amino acids. Trimming took off 5 bases at V and 1 base at J, with 18 bases between the two ends. CDR1 is SGHTA, CDR2 FQGNSA, per germline. The CDR3 nucleotides are TGTGCCAGCAGCACGGGGGGCACAGGGGTGTCCTACGAGCAGTACTTC. It encodes CASSTGGTGVSYEQYF.

The table lists this clonotype with many counts. This rearrangement joins TRBV11-3 to TRBJ2-3; D not certain. V was shortened by 0 bases and J by 3 bases, with 7 bases between the two germline ends. Germline assignment: CDR1 SGHNT and CDR2 YENEEA. This CDR3 is built from 14 residues. The CDR3 loop is CASSLDPGTDTQYF. The CDR3 region has the DNA TGTGCCAGCAGCTTAGATCCAGGAACAGATACGCAGTATTTT.

Of note for this clonotype: This clone may be a read error of a much larger clone one base away. The chain recombines TRBV7-7 with TRBJ2-3, with unresolved D. The length of the CDR3 is 14 residues. CDR1 and CDR2 (germline): SSHAT, FNYEAQ (reference sequence). The CDR3 reads CASSLDLSSHTLYF. The CDR3 nucleotides are TGTGCCAGCAGCTTAGATTTATCCTCACATACGCTGTATTTT.

This clonotype appeared many times. This chain links TRBV29-1 with TRBJ2-5, with D perhaps matching TRBD2 (6 bases). The germline CDR1 and CDR2 sequences are SQVTM and ANQGSEA. The length of the CDR3 is 12 residues. The V end was cut by 5 bases, the J end by 1 base, with 8 bases between. The CDR3 region has the DNA TGCAGCGTTAGTAGCGGCCAAGAGACCCAGTACTTC. Protein product: CSVSSGQETQYF.

The V gene is TRBV28, the J gene TRBJ2-7; D possibly corresponds to TRBD1 (6 bases). Germline-derived CDR1 and CDR2 are MDHEN and SYDVKM. The CDR3 consists of 15 residues. V lost 7 bases and J lost 2, with 18 bases in between. The CDR3 region is CASNPLPGQPYEQYF. The CDR3 DNA is TGTGCCAGCAATCCTTTGCCGGGACAACCCTACGAGCAGTACTTC.

This clonotype was found a few times. The CDR3 bases are TGTGCCAGCACAATTAGCGGGCCATACAATGAGCAGTTCTTC. Translating it yields CASTISGPYNEQFF. This chain uses TRBV7-2 with TRBJ2-1; TRBD2 matches at 7 bases. Germline lookup yields CDR1 SGHTA and CDR2 FQGNSA. The ends lost 7 bases at V and 4 bases at J; junction bases unmatched: 7. The CDR3 extends over 14 amino acids.